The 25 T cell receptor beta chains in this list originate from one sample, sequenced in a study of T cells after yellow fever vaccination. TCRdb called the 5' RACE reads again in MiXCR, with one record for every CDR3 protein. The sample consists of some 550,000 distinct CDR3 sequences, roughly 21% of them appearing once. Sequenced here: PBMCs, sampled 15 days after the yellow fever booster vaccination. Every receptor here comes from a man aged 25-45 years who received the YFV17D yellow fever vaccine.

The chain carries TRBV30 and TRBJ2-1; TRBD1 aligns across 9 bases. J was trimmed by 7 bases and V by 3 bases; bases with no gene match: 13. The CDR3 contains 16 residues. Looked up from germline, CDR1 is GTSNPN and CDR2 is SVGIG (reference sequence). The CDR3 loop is CAWRLDSGQGRNEQFF. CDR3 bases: TGTGCCTGGAGGCTAGATTCGGGACAGGGTAGGAATGAGCAGTTCTTC.

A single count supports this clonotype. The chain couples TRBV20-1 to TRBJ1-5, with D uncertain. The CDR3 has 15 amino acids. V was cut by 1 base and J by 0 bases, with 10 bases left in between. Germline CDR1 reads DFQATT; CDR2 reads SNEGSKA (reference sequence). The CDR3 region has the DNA TGCAGTGCTAGAGTGAAGGCCCTTAGCAATCAGCCCCAGCATTTT. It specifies CSARVKALSNQPQHF.

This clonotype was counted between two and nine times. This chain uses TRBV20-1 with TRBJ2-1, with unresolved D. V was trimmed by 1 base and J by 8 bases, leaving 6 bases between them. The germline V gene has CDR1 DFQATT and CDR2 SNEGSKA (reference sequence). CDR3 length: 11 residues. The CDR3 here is CSARAGHEQFF. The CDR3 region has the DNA TGCAGTGCTAGAGCGGGCCATGAGCAGTTCTTC.

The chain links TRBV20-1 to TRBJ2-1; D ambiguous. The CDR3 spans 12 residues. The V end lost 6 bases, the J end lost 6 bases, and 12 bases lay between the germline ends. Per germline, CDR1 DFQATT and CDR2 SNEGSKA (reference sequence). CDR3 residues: CSASPRVNEQFF. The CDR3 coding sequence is TGCAGTGCCTCGCCCCGGGTCAATGAGCAGTTCTTC.

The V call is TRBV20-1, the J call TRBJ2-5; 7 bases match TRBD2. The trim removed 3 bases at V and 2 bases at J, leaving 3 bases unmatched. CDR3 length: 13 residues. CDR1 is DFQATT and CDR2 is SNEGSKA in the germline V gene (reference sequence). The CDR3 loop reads CSASLAVQETQYF. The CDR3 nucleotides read TGCAGTGCTAGTCTAGCGGTGCAAGAGACCCAGTACTTC.

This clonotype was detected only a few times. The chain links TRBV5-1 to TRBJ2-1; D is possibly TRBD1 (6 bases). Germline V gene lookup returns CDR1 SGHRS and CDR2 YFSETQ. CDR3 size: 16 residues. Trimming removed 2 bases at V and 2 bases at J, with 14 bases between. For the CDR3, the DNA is TGCGCCAGCAGCTTAGACCAAAGGGGGACCTACAATGAGCAGTTCTTC. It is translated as CASSLDQRGTYNEQFF.

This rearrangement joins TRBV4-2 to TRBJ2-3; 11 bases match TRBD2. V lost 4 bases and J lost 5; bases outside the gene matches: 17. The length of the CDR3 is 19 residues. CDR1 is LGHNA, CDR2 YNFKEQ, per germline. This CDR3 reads CASSRTFTPGLADRDTQYF. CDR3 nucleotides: TGTGCCAGCAGCCGGACATTTACCCCGGGACTAGCGGATCGAGATACGCAGTATTTT.

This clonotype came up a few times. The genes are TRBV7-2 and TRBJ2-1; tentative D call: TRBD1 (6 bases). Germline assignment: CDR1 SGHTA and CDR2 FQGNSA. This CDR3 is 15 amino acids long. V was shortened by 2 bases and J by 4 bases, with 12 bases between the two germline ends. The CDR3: CASSLPGTTYNEQFF. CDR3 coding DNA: TGTGCCAGCAGCTTACCCGGGACAACATACAATGAGCAGTTCTTC.

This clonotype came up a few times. Here the CDR3 reads CASSVTGTGYERNYGYTF. In nucleotides, the CDR3 is TGTGCCAGCAGCGTAACCGGGACAGGGTATGAGAGGAACTATGGCTACACCTTC. This chain joins TRBV5-5 and TRBJ1-2; TRBD1 matches 9 bases. With 4 bases clipped from V and 2 bases from J, the junction kept 15 bases outside the gene matches. The CDR3 extends over 18 amino acids. Per germline, CDR1 SGHKS and CDR2 YYEKEE (reference sequence).

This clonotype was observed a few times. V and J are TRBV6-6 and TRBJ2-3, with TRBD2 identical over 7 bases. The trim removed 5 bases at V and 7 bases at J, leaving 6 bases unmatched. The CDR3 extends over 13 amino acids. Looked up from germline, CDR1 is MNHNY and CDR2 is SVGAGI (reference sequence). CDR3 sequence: CASSIREEHTQYF. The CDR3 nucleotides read TGTGCCAGCAGTATCCGGGAGGAACATACGCAGTATTTT.

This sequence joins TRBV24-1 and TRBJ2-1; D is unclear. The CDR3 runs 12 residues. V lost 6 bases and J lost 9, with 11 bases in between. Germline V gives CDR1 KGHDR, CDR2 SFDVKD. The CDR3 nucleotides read TGTGCCACCAGTCGACCTGGCGGTGAGCAGTTCTTC. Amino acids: CATSRPGGEQFF.

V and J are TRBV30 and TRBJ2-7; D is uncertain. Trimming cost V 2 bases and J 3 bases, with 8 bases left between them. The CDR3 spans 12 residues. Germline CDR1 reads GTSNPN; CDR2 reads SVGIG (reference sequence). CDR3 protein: CAWSIASYEQYF. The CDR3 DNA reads TGTGCCTGGAGTATTGCCAGCTACGAGCAGTACTTC.

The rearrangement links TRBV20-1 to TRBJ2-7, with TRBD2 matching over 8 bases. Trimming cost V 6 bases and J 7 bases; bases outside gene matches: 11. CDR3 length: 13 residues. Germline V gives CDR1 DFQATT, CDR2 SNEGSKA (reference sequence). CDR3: CSAIWTSPSEQYF. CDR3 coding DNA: TGCAGTGCCATTTGGACTAGCCCCTCTGAGCAGTACTTC.

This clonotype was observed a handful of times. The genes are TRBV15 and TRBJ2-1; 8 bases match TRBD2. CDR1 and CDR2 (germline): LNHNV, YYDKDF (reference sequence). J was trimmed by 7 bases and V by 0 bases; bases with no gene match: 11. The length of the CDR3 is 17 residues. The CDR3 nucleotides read TGTGCCACCAGCAGAGATTCGGGCAGCGGGAGAAATAATGAGCAGTTCTTC. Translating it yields CATSRDSGSGRNNEQFF.

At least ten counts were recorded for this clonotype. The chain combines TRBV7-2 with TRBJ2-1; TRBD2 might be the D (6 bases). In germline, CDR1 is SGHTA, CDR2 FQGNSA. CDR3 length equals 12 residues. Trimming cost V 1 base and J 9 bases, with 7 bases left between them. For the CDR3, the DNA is TGTGCCAGCAGCTTAGTCGGGGGTGAGCAGTTCTTC. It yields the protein CASSLVGGEQFF.

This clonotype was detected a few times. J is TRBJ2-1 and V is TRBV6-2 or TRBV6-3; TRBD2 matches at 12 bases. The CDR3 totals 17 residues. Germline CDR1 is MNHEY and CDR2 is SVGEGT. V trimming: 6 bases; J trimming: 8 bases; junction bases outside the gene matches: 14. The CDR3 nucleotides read TGTGCCAGCAGCTTCCCTTTAAAATCTAGCGGGAGGGATGAGCAGTTCTTC. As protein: CASSFPLKSSGRDEQFF.

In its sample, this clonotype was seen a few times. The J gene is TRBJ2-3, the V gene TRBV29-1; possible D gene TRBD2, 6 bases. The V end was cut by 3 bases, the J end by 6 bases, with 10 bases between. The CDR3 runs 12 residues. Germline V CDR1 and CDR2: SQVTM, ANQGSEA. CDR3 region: CSVDIGRDTQYF. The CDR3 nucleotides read TGCAGCGTTGATATAGGGAGGGATACGCAGTATTTT.

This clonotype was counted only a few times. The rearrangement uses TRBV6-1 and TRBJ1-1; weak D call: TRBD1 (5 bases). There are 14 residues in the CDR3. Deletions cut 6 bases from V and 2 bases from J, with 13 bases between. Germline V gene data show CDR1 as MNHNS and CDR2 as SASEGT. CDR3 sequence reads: CASRAGTANTEAFF. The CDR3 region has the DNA TGTGCCAGCAGGGCCGGGACGGCAAACACTGAAGCTTTCTTT.

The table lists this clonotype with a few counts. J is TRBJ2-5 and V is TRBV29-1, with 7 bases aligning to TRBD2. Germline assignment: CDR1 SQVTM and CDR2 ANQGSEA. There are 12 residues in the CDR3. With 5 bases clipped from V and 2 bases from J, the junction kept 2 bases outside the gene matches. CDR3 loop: CSVSGGQETQYF. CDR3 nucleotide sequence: TGCAGCGTTTCGGGGGGTCAAGAGACCCAGTACTTC.

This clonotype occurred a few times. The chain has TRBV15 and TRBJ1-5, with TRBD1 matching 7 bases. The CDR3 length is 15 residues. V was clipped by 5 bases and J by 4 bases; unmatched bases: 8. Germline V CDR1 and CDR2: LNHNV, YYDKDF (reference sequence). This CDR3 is CATSSQEGANQPQHF. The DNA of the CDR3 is TGTGCCACCAGCTCCCAGGAGGGGGCAAATCAGCCCCAGCATTTT.

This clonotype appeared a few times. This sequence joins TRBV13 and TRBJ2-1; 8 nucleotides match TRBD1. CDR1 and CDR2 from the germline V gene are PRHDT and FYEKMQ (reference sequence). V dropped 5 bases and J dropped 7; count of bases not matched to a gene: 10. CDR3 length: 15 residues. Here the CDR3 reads CASSHPGGRTNEQFF. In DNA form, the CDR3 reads TGTGCCAGCAGCCACCCAGGGGGCAGAACGAATGAGCAGTTCTTC.

CDR3 DNA sequence: TGTGCCAGCAGCTTGGAGGCTGGGGGCGCCTTGTACGAGCAGTACTTC. It encodes CASSLEAGGALYEQYF. The chain couples TRBV5-6 to TRBJ2-7; maybe TRBD1 (6 bases). The CDR3 has 16 residues. Trimming shortened V by 0 bases and J by 4 bases, and 17 bases separated the two germline ends. Per the germline V gene, CDR1 is SGHDT and CDR2 is YYEEEE.

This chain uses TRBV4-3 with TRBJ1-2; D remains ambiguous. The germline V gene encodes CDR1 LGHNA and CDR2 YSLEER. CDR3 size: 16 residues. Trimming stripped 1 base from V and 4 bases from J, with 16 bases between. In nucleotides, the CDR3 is TGCGCCAGCAGCCAAGTTACGACAACGGCCCTCTATGGCTACACCTTC. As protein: CASSQVTTTALYGYTF.

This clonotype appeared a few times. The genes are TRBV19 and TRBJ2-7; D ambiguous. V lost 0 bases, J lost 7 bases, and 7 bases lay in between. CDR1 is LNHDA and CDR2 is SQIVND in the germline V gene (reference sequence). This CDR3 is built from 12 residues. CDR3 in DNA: TGTGCCAGTAGTATAGACACTCGGGAGCAGTACTTC. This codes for CASSIDTREQYF.

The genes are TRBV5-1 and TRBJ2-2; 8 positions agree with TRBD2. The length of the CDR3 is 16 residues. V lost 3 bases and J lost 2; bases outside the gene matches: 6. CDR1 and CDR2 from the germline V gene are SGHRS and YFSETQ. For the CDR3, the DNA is TGCGCCAGCAGCTACATAGCGGGACTAAACACCGGGGAGCTGTTTTTT. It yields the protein CASSYIAGLNTGELFF. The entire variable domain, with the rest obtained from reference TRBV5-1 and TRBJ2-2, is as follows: KAGVTQTPRYLIKTRGQQVTLSCSPISGHRSVSWYQQTPGQGLQFLFEYFSETQRNKGNFPGRFSGRQFSNSRSEMNVSTLELGDSALYLCASSYIAGLNTGELFFGEGSRLTVL.